These T cell receptor beta chains were read from a single sample in a study of shared clonotypes between healthy human individuals. Libraries were prepared by immunoSEQ multiplex PCR; TCRdb keeps only in-frame clonotypes and omits some of them. This sample has under 600,000 clones, with 60% to 80% found just once. Sequenced material: PBMCs. Receptors originate from a woman aged 40-49 years in good health. Some clones in this sample may be carry-over from other donors' samples. CDR3s include the opening cysteine and the closing phenylalanine or tryptophan. A D gene is named only where the DNA matches it firmly. Size is stated for part of the rows, as once, few or many counts, or as a class when the clone is expanded.

d_call j_call clone_size v_call cdr3_aa cdr3_nt
. TRBJ2-3 . TRBV19 CASSTHDRPDTQYF TGTGCCAGTAGTACTCACGACAGGCCAGATACGCAGTATTTT
. TRBJ1-2 . TRBV5-1 CASSLEAGDDYTF TGCGCCAGCAGCTTGGAGGCAGGCGATGACTACACCTTC
. TRBJ1-5 many TRBV5-6 CASSSQGYSNQPQHF TGTGCCAGCAGCTCTCAGGGGTATAGCAATCAGCCCCAGCATTTT
. TRBJ1-2 . TRBV9 CASSAPRQRPVF TGTGCCAGCAGCGCCCCAAGACAGCGTCCTGTTTTC
TRBD1 TRBJ1-5 once TRBV7-9 CASSLGGGDRPQHF TGTGCCAGCAGCTTAGGAGGGGGCGATCGGCCCCAGCATTTT
. TRBJ1-2 . TRBV4-1 CASSQHWTEGYTF TGCGCCAGCAGCCAGCATTGGACGGAAGGCTACACCTTC
TRBD1 TRBJ1-5 . TRBV7-9 CASSLDRGQGFNQPQHF TGTGCCAGCAGCTTAGATCGGGGACAGGGGTTCAATCAGCCCCAGCATTTT
. TRBJ1-6 once TRBV4-1 CASSQDRESPLHF TGCGCCAGCAGCCAAGACAGGGAATCACCCCTCCACTTT
. TRBJ2-7 . TRBV7-2 CASSSQTASYEQYF TGTGCCAGCAGCTCCCAGACAGCCTCCTACGAGCAGTACTTC
. TRBJ2-1 . TRBV15 CATRSPDLNEQFF TGTGCCACCAGGTCTCCTGACCTCAATGAGCAGTTCTTC
. TRBJ2-5 few TRBV19 CASRGGPETQYF TGTGCCAGTAGGGGGGGGCCAGAGACCCAGTACTTC
. TRBJ2-5 . TRBV5-4 CASSLPSRGGETQYF TGTGCCAGCAGCTTGCCTAGCAGGGGAGGGGAGACCCAGTACTTC
. TRBJ2-3 . TRBV7-3 CASSQQGGLDTQYF TGTGCCAGCAGCCAACAGGGCGGTTTGGATACGCAGTATTTT
TRBD2 TRBJ2-3 . TRBV6-1 CASSEGGRADTQYF TGTGCCAGCAGTGAGGGCGGGAGGGCAGATACGCAGTATTTT
. TRBJ1-6 . TRBV7-9 CASSLGEGSPLHF TGTGCCAGCAGCTTGGGGGAAGGATCACCCCTCCACTTT
. TRBJ2-7 . TRBV20-1 CSAVDSYEQYF TGCAGTGCTGTGGACAGCTACGAGCAGTACTTC
. TRBJ2-7 . TRBV10-1 CASSESGRVYEQYF TGCGCCAGCAGTGAGTCGGGCAGGGTCTACGAGCAGTACTTC
TRBD2 TRBJ2-7 . TRBV4-2 CASSHRLAGHYEQYF TGTGCCAGCAGCCATAGACTAGCGGGGCACTACGAGCAGTACTTC
. TRBJ2-7 . TRBV7-2 CASSLLAYEQYF TGTGCCAGCAGCTTACTTGCCTACGAGCAGTACTTC
TRBD1 TRBJ1-1 . TRBV9 CASSVAPGGNTEAFF TGTGCCAGCAGCGTAGCTCCAGGGGGGAACACTGAAGCTTTCTTT
. TRBJ1-5 . TRBV19 CATDSLNQPQHF TGTGCCACTGACAGTCTCAATCAGCCCCAGCATTTT
TRBD1 TRBJ2-6 . TRBV5-1 CASSLGDRVFSGANVLTF TGCGCCAGCAGCTTGGGGGACAGGGTCTTCTCTGGGGCCAACGTCCTGACTTTC
. TRBJ2-7 . TRBV30 CAWSLQGEQYF TGTGCCTGGAGTTTACAAGGCGAGCAGTACTTC
. TRBJ2-5 . TRBV5-1 CASSLGDRKSQETQYF TGCGCCAGCAGCTTGGGTGACAGAAAGAGTCAAGAGACCCAGTACTTC
. TRBJ1-2 . TRBV9 CASSPVTGRAQSYGYTF TGTGCCAGCAGCCCAGTCACAGGGAGGGCTCAGTCCTATGGCTACACCTTC
TRBD1 TRBJ2-5 once TRBV5-1 CASSTDTRGKETQYF TGCGCCAGCAGCACCGACACCAGGGGGAAAGAGACCCAGTACTTC
. TRBJ2-1 . TRBV6-1 CASSEQRGYNEQFF TGTGCCAGCAGTGAACAGAGGGGTTACAATGAGCAGTTCTTC
. TRBJ2-5 . TRBV28 CASSQASTPQYF TGTGCCAGCAGTCAAGCCTCGACGCCCCAGTACTTC
. TRBJ2-5 . TRBV5-1 CASSFLGHAQETQYF TGCGCCAGCAGCTTTCTCGGCCACGCGCAAGAGACCCAGTACTTC
. TRBJ1-4 . TRBV29-1 CSVAAGPNNEKLFF TGCAGCGTTGCAGCGGGACCGAACAATGAAAAACTGTTTTTT
. TRBJ1-1 . TRBV15 CATSRDVGLGNTEAFF TGTGCCACCAGCAGAGATGTAGGACTCGGGAACACTGAAGCTTTCTTT
. TRBJ1-2 . TRBV28 CASSSQAHYGYTF TGTGCCAGCAGTTCACAGGCCCACTATGGCTACACCTTC
. TRBJ2-2 . TRBV21-1 CASSNGSSNTGELFF TGTGCCAGCAGCAACGGGAGTTCGAACACCGGGGAGCTGTTTTTT
TRBD1 TRBJ2-1 many TRBV2 CASSEGQGAINEQFF TGTGCCAGCAGTGAAGGACAGGGGGCGATCAATGAGCAGTTCTTC
. TRBJ2-3 . TRBV5-6 CASSLRATSTDTQYF TGTGCCAGCAGCTTACGGGCGACTAGCACAGATACGCAGTATTTT
TRBD2 TRBJ2-7 . TRBV5-1 CASSLDTLADYEQYF TGCGCCAGCAGCTTGGATACGCTAGCGGACTACGAGCAGTACTTC
. TRBJ2-5 . TRBV28 CASSPTATETQYF TGTGCCAGCAGTCCCACAGCCACGGAGACCCAGTACTTC
TRBD2 TRBJ2-1 . TRBV19 CASSTSGSSYNEQFF TGTGCCAGTAGTACTAGCGGGAGCTCCTACAATGAGCAGTTCTTC
. TRBJ1-4 . TRBV7-2 CASSLRAQEKLFF TGTGCCAGCAGCTTACGGGCCCAGGAAAAACTGTTTTTT
. TRBJ1-3 . TRBV14 CASSQDGLGTGNTIYF TGTGCCAGCAGCCAAGACGGCCTGGGGACTGGAAACACCATATATTTT
TRBD2 TRBJ2-2 . TRBV28 CASTSQDRRLAGGQSGELFF TGTGCCAGCACCTCACAGGACAGAAGACTAGCGGGAGGGCAATCCGGGGAGCTGTTTTTT
. TRBJ1-3 . TRBV28 CASSLPWGAAGNTIYF TGTGCCAGCAGTTTACCGTGGGGCGCCGCCGGGAACACCATATATTTT